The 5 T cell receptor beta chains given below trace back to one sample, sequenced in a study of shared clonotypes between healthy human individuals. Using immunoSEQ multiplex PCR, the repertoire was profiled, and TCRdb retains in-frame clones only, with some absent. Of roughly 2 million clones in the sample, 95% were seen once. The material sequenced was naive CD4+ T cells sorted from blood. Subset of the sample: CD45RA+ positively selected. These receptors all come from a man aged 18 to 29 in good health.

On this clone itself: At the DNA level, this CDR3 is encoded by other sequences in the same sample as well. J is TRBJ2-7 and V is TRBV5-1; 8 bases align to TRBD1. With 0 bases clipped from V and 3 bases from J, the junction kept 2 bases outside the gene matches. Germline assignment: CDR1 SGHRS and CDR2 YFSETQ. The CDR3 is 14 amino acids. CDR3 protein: CASSLGGTGYEQYF. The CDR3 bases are TGCGCCAGCAGCTTGGGAGGGACAGGCTACGAGCAGTACTTC.

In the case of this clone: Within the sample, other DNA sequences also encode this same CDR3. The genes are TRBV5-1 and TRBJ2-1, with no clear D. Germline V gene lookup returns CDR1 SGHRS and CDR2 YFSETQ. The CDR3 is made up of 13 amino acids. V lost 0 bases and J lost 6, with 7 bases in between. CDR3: CASSLVPGNEQFF. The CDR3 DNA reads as TGCGCCAGCAGCTTGGTTCCGGGCAATGAGCAGTTCTTC.

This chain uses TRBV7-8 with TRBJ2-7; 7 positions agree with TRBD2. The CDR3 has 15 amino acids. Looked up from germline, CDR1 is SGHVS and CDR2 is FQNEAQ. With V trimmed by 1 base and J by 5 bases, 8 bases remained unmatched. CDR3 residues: CASSLVGLVSHEQYF. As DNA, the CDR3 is TGTGCCAGCAGCTTAGTAGGACTAGTGAGCCACGAGCAGTACTTC.

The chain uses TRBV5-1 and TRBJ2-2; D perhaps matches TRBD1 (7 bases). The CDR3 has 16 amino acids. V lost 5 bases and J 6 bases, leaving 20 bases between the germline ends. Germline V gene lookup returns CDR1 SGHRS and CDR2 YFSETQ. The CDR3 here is CASSFPGGTASGELFF. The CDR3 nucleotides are TGCGCCAGCAGTTTTCCTGGGGGGACAGCGTCCGGGGAGCTGTTTTTT.

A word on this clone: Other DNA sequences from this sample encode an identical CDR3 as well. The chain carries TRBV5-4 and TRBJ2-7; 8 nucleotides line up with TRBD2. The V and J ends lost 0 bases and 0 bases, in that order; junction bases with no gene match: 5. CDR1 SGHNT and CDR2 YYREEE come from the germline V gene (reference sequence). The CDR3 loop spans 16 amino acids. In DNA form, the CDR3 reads TGTGCCAGCAGCTTGGGGGGGCTAGCGGGCTCCTACGAGCAGTACTTC. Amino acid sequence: CASSLGGLAGSYEQYF.